The sequence of this T cell receptor beta chain was determined in a study of response to subunit inactivated influenza vaccine. TCRdb reanalysed the RT-PCR reads using MiXCR and keeps one entry per CDR3 protein. The sample consists of approximately 700,000 distinct CDR3 sequences, about a sixth of them appearing once. General study results and limits: There was a suggestion from the authors that each seasonal influenza vaccination recruits few new T cells.

The sample holds a few counts of this clonotype. No antigen is known for it. The germline V and J ends were trimmed by 6 bases and 3 bases, with 17 bases remaining between them. Germline V CDR1 and CDR2: ENHRY, SYGVKD. This CDR3 region has 15 residues. The chain is built from TRBV10-3 and TRBJ1-2; D unclear. The source material was PBMCs from blood, sampled 12 days after vaccination. The source is a man aged 50 to 59 who received an inactivated influenza vaccine. CDR3 nucleotide sequence: TGTGCCATCAGCCCCAGACAACGGCGGGACTATGGCTACACCTTC. Translated, it gives CAISPRQRRDYGYTF.